This TCR beta chain was recovered during a study of cytomegalovirus exposure and HLA in healthy donors. Trimming pared 5 bases from V and 5 bases from J, leaving 13 bases between. This CDR3 region has 14 residues. CDR1 is LGHNT, CDR2 FRNRAP, per germline. The PCR ran on 60 Vbeta and 13 Jbeta primers. The protocol was immunoSEQ multiplex PCR, while the TCRdb copy is restricted to in-frame clones and leaves out a portion. The sample lists about 170,000 clones; roughly 76% were seen once. The gene calls are TRBV12-5 and TRBJ2-1; D remains ambiguous. The TCR originated in a woman between 18 and 29 years old in good health and CMV-seropositive. Sequenced material: PBMCs. CDR3 bases: TGTGCTAGTGGTCCATCCAACCCAGACAATGAGCAGTTCTTC. It codes for CASGPSNPDNEQFF.